The source of this TCR beta chain is a study of cytomegalovirus exposure and HLA in healthy donors. Assay used: immunoSEQ multiplex PCR; TCRdb lists only in-frame clones, some missing. Found here are some 180,000 clones, about 81% of them singletons; the top ten hold 1% to 1.5%. Germline V gives CDR1 GTSNPN, CDR2 SVGIG (reference sequence). The V gene end was trimmed by 3 bases and the J gene end by 2 bases; junction bases not matched to a gene: 17. The CDR3 extends over 18 amino acids. The chain has TRBV30 and TRBJ2-7; TRBD2 matches at 9 bases. The specimen was PBMCs. The TCR sequence derives from a woman in her thirties in good health and CMV-seronegative. CDR3 DNA: TGTGCCTGGAGCGTAACCCCCGGGGTAGCGGGGGCCCCCTACGAGCAGTACTTC. Translating it yields CAWSVTPGVAGAPYEQYF.